Below, one T cell receptor (beta chain) is given with its context. The CDR3 is 14 amino acids. Germline V lookup: CDR1 SGDLS, CDR2 YYNGEE. V was clipped by 6 bases and J by 6 bases; unmatched bases: 7. This entry is derived from a study of blood T cell repertoires in COVID-19. Here immunoSEQ multiplex PCR was the method, and the copy in TCRdb shows in-frame clones only, minus some. The table shows over 200,000 clones, with around 86% occurring only once. The sequenced sample consisted of peripheral blood. The TCR originated in a man in his forties who had recovered from COVID-19. This chain joins TRBV9 and TRBJ2-1, with TRBD2 identical over 9 bases. This CDR3 is CASNPAGGRNEQFF. In DNA form, the CDR3 reads TGTGCCAGCAATCCTGCGGGGGGGCGCAATGAGCAGTTCTTC. Using reference TRBV9 and TRBJ2-1 for the parts outside the CDR3, the full variable domain is DSGVTQTPKHLITATGQRVTLRCSPRSGDLSVYWYQQSLDQGLQFLIQYYNGEERAKGNILERFSAQQFPDLHSELNLSSLELGDSALYFCASNPAGGRNEQFFGPGTRLTVL.